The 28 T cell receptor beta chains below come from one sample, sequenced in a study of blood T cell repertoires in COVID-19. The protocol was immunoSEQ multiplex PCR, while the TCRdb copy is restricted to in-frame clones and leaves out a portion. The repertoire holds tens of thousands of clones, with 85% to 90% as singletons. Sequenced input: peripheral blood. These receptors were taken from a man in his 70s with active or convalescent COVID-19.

The chain's CDR3 is CASSYPGQPQHF. The CDR3 nucleotides read TGTGCCAGCAGTTATCCCGGTCAGCCCCAGCATTTT. The rearrangement uses TRBV6-2 or TRBV6-3 and TRBJ1-5, with D unclear. Germline loops: CDR1 MNHEY, CDR2 SVGEGT. CDR3 length: 12 amino acids. Trimming removed 3 bases at V and 6 bases at J, with 6 bases between.

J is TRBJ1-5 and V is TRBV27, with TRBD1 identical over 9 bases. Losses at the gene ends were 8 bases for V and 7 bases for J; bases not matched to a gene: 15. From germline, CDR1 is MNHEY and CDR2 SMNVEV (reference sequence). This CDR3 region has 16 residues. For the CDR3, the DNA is TGTGCCAGCCTTCCCCGCTACAGGGGGCTTATACAGCCCCAGCATTTT. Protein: CASLPRYRGLIQPQHF.

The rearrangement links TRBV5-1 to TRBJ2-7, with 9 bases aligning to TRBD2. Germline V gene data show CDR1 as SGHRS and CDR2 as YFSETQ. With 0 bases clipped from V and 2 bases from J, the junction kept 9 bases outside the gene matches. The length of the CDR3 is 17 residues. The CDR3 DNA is TGCGCCAGCAGCTTGGCTATGGCTAGCGGGAAAGCCTACGAGCAGTACTTC. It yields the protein CASSLAMASGKAYEQYF.

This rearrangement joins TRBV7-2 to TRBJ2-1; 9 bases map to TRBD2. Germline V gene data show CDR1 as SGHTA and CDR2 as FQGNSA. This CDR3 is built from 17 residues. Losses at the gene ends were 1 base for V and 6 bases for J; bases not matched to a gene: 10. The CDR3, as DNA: TGTGCCAGCAGCTTAGAAGTATTGGCTAGCGGGGCCAATGAGCAGTTCTTC. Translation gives CASSLEVLASGANEQFF. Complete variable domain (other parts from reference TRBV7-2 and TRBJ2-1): GAGVSQSPSNKVTEKGKDVELRCDPISGHTALYWYRQSLGQGLEFLIYFQGNSAPDKSGLPSDRFSAERTGGSVSTLTIQRTQQEDSAVYLCASSLEVLASGANEQFFGPGTRLTVL.

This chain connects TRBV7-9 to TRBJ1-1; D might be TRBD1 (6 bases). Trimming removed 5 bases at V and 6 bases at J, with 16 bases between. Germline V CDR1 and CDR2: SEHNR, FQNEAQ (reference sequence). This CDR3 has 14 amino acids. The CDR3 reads CASSPNRGAAEAFF. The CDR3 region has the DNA TGTGCCAGCAGCCCCAATCGGGGGGCCGCTGAAGCTTTCTTT.

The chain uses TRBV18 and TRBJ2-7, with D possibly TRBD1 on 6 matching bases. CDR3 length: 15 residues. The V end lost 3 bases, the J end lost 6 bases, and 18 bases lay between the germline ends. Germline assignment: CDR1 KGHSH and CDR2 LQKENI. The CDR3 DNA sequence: TGTGCCAGCTCACCGGCACCGGGACAATCCAGCGAGCAGTACTTC. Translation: CASSPAPGQSSEQYF.

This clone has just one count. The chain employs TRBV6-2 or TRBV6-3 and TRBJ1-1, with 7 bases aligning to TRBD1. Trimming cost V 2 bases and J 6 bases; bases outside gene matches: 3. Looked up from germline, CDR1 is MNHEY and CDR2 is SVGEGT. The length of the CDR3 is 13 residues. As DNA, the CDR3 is TGTGCCAGCAGTTACACTGACAGGGCTGAAGCTTTCTTT. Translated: CASSYTDRAEAFF.

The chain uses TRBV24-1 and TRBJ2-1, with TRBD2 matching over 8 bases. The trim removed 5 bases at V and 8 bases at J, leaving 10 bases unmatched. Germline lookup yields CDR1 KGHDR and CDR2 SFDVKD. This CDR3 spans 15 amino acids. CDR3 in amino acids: CATSAVAGRTDEQFF. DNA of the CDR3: TGTGCCACCAGTGCAGTAGCGGGAAGGACTGATGAGCAGTTCTTC.

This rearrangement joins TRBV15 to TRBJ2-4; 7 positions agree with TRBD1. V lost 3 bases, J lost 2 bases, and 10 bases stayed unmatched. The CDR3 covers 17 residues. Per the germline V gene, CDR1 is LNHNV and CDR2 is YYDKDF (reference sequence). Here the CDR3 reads CATSRTGIRGTKNIQYF. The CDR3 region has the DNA TGTGCCACCAGCAGGACAGGGATACGGGGAACCAAAAACATTCAGTACTTC. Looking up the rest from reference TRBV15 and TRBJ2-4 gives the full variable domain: DAMVIQNPRYQVTQFGKPVTLSCSQTLNHNVMYWYQQKSSQAPKLLFHYYDKDFNNEADTPDNFQSRRPNTSFCFLDIRSPGLGDTAMYLCATSRTGIRGTKNIQYFGAGTRLSVL.

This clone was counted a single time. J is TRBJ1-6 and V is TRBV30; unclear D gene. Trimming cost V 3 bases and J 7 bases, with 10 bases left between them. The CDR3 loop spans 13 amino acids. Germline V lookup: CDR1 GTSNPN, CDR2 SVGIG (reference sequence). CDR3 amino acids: CAWSGITNSPLHF. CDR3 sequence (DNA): TGTGCCTGGAGCGGGATCACCAATTCACCCCTCCACTTT.

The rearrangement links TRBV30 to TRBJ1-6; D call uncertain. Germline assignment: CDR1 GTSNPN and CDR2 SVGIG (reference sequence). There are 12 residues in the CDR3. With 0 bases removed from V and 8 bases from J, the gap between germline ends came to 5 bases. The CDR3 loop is CAWSVRDSPLHF. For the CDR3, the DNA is TGTGCCTGGAGTGTCCGTGATTCACCCCTCCACTTT. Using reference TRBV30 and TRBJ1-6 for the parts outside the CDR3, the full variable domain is SQTIHQWPATLVQPVGSPLSLECTVEGTSNPNLYWYRQAAGRGLQLLFYSVGIGQISSEVPQNLSASRPQDRQFILSSKKLLLSDSGFYLCAWSVRDSPLHFGNGTRLTVT.

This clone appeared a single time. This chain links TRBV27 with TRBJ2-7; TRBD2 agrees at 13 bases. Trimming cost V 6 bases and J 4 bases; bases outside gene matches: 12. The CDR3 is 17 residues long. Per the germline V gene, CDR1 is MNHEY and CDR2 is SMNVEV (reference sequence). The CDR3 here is CASRLAGGPLRIYEQYF. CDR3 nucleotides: TGTGCCAGCAGACTAGCGGGAGGGCCGTTGCGTATTTACGAGCAGTACTTC.

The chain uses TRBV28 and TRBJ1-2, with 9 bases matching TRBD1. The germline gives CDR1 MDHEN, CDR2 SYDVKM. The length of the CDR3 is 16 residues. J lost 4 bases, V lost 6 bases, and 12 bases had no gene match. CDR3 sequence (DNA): TGTGCCAGCAGGGTGGACAGGGGAGGAGACTTCTATGGCTACACCTTC. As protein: CASRVDRGGDFYGYTF.

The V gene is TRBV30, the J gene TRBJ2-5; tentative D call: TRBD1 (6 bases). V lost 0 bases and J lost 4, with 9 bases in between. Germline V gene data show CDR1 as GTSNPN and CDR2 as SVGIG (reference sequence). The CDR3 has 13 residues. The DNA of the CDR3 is TGTGCCTGGAGTGTTCAGGGGAGAGAGACCCAGTACTTC. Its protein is CAWSVQGRETQYF.

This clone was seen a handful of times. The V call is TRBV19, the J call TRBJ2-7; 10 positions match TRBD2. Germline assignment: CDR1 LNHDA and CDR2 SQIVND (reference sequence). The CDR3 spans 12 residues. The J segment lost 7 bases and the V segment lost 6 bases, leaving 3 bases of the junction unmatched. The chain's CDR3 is CASSSGGGEQYF. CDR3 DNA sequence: TGTGCCAGTAGCAGCGGGGGGGGTGAGCAGTACTTC. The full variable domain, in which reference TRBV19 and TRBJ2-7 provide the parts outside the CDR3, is DGGITQSPKYLFRKEGQNVTLSCEQNLNHDAMYWYRQDPGQGLRLIYYSQIVNDFQKGDIAEGYSVSREKKESFPLTVTSAQKNPTAFYLCASSSGGGEQYFGPGTRLTVT.

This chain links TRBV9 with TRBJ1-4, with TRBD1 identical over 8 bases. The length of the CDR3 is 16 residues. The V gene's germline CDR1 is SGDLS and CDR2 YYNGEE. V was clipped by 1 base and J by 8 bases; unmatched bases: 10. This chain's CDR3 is CASSVYAGTGAEKLFF. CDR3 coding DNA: TGTGCCAGCAGCGTATACGCTGGGACAGGCGCCGAAAAACTGTTTTTT.

The CDR3 sequence is CASSRGFEETQYF. CDR3 sequence (DNA): TGTGCCAGCAGTCGAGGGTTCGAAGAGACCCAGTACTTC. The J gene is TRBJ2-5, the V gene TRBV27; possibly TRBD2 for D (5 bases). The CDR3 runs 13 residues. Per the germline V gene, CDR1 is MNHEY and CDR2 is SMNVEV (reference sequence). Trimming removed 5 bases from V and 3 bases from J, with 10 bases in between.

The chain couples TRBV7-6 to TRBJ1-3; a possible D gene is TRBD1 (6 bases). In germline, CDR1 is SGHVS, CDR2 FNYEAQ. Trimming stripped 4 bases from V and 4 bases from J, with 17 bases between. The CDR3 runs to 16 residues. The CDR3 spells CASSSTTGFSGNTIYF. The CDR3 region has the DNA TGTGCCAGCAGCTCCACAACAGGGTTTTCAGGAAACACCATATATTTT.

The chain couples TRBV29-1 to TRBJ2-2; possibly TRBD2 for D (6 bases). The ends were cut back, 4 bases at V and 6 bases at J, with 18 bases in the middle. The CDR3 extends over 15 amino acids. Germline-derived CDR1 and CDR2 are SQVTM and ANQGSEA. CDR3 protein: CSVGFRDSGPGELFF. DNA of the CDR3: TGCAGCGTTGGGTTTAGGGACTCCGGACCCGGGGAGCTGTTTTTT.

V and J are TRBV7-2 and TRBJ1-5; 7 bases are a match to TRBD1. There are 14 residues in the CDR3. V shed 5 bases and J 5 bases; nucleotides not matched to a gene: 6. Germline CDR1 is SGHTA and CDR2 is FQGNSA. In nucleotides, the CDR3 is TGTGCCAGCAGCCCCGGGCAGGGGGATCAGCCCCAGCATTTT. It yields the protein CASSPGQGDQPQHF.

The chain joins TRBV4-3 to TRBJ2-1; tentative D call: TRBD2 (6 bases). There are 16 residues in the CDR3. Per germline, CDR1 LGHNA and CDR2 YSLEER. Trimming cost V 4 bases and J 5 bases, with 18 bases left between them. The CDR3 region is CASSRMTSKRDNEQFF. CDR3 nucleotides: TGCGCCAGCAGCCGAATGACTAGTAAGAGGGACAATGAGCAGTTCTTC.

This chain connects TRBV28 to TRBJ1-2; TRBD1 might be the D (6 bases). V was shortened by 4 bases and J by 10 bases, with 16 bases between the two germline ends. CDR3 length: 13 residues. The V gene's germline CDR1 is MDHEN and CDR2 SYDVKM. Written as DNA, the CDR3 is TGTGCCAGCAGTTCTGGGGGCCCGACCGACTACACCTTC. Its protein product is CASSSGGPTDYTF.

The CDR3 loop reads CASSIATYGGGELFF. The CDR3 bases are TGTGCCAGTAGTATAGCAACCTACGGGGGCGGGGAGCTGTTTTTT. The V gene is TRBV19, the J gene TRBJ2-2; D perhaps matches TRBD2 (6 bases). The CDR3 is 15 residues long. Germline V gene sequence: CDR1 LNHDA, CDR2 SQIVND (reference sequence). Deletions cut 1 base from V and 7 bases from J, with 13 bases between.

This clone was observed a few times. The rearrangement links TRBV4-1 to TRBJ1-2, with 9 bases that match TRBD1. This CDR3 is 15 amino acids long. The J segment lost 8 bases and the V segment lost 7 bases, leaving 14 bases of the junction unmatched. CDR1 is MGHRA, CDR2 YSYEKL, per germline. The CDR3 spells CASNHRTGALGGYTF. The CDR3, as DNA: TGCGCCAGCAACCACCGGACAGGGGCCTTGGGGGGCTACACCTTC.

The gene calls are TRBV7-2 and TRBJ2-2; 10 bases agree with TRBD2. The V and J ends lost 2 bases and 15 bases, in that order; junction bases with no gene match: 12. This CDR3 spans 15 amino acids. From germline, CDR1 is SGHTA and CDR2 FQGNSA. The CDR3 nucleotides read TGTGCCAGCAGCTTATCCCTCACTAGCGGGATAGTGTTGTTTTTT. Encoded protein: CASSLSLTSGIVLFF.

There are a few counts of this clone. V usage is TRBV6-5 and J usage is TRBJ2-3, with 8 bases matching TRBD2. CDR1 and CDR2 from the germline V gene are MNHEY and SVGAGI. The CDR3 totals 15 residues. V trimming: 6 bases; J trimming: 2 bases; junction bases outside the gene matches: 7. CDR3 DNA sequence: TGTGCCAGCAGAACAGGACTAGCTATCACAGATACGCAGTATTTT. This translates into CASRTGLAITDTQYF.

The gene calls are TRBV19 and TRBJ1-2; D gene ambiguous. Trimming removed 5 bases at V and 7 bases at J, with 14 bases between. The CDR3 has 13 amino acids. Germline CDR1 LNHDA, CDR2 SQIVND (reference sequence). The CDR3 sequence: CASSYAPLSGYTF. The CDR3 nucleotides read TGTGCCAGTAGTTACGCGCCATTAAGTGGCTACACCTTC.

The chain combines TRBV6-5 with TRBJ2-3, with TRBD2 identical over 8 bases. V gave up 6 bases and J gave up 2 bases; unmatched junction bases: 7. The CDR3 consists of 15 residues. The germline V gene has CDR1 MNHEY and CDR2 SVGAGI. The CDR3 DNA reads TGTGCCAGCAGAAAACGGGGGGGGACCACAGATACGCAGTATTTT. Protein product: CASRKRGGTTDTQYF.